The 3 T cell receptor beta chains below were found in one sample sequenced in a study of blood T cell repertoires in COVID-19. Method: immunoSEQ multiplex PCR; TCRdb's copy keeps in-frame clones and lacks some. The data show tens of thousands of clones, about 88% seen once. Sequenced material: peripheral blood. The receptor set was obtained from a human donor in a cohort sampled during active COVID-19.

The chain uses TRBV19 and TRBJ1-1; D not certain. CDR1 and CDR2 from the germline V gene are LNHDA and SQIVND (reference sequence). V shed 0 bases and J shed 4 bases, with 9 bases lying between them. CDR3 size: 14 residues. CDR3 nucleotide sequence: TGTGCCAGTAGTATAGACGTTGGGCCCACTGAAGCTTTCTTT. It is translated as CASSIDVGPTEAFF.

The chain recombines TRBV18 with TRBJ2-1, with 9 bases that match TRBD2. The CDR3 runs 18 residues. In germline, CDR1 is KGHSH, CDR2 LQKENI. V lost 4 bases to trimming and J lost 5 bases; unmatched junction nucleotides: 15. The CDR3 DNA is TGTGCCAGCTCACACTCCCTTAGCGGGAGATATAAGGACAATGAGCAGTTCTTC. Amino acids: CASSHSLSGRYKDNEQFF.

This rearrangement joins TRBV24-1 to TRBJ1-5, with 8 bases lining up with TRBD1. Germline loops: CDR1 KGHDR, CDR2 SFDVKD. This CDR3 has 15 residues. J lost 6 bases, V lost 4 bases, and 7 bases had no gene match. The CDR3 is CATSDPDRAGQPQHF. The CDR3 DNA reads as TGTGCCACCAGTGACCCGGACAGGGCTGGTCAGCCCCAGCATTTT.